This T cell receptor (beta chain) stems from a study of long-term antiretroviral therapy in people with HIV. The authors ran the immunoSEQ assay, v3.0, at survey level. Generated by immunoSEQ multiplex PCR, the TCRdb table keeps only in-frame clones and is missing some. The sample includes around 28,000 clones, approximately 80% of them seen just once. The TCR sequence derives from a man aged 25 to 40 with HIV. The sequencing used unsorted PBMCs, collected around 2.8 years after starting antiretroviral therapy.

CDR3: CASSPRDRVRDTQYF. The CDR3, as DNA: TGTGCCAGCAGCCCCCGGGACAGGGTCCGAGATACGCAGTATTTT. This chain uses TRBV11-1 with TRBJ2-3; TRBD1 aligns across 9 bases. The V gene's germline CDR1 is SGHAT and CDR2 FQDESV (reference sequence). CDR3 length equals 15 residues. V trimming: 5 bases; J trimming: 5 bases; junction bases outside the gene matches: 8.